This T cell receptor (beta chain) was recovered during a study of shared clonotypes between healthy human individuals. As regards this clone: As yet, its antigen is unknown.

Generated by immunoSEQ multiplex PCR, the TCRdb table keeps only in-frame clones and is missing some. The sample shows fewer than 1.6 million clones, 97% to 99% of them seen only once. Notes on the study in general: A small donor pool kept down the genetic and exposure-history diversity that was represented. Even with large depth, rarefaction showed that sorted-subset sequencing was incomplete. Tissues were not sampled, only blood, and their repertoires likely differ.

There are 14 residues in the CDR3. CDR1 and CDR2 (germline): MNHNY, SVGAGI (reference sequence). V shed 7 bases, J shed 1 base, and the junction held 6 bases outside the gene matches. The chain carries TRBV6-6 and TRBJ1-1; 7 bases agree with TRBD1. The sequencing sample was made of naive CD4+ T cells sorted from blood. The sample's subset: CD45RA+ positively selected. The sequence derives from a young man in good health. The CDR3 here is CASTTPGGNTEAFF. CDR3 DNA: TGTGCCAGCACCACTCCAGGGGGGAACACTGAAGCTTTCTTT.